This T cell receptor beta chain emerged from a study of T cell changes during pregnancy in multiple sclerosis. The CDR3 contains 13 residues. Germline lookup yields CDR1 SGHDT and CDR2 YYEEEE. Trimming took 3 bases from V and 0 from J, leaving 6 bases between them. TCRdb's copy holds only in-frame clones and misses some; the assay was immunoSEQ multiplex PCR. The sample has some 120,000 clones, 90% to 95% seen once. The chain recombines TRBV5-6 with TRBJ1-2; the D is unclear. The clonotype originates from a female donor with multiple sclerosis, enrolled in a pregnancy study. Here the sequenced sample was peripheral blood, taken before pregnancy. CDR3 sequence: CASSYGTNYGYTF. The CDR3 nucleotides read TGTGCCAGCAGCTACGGTACTAACTATGGCTACACCTTC.